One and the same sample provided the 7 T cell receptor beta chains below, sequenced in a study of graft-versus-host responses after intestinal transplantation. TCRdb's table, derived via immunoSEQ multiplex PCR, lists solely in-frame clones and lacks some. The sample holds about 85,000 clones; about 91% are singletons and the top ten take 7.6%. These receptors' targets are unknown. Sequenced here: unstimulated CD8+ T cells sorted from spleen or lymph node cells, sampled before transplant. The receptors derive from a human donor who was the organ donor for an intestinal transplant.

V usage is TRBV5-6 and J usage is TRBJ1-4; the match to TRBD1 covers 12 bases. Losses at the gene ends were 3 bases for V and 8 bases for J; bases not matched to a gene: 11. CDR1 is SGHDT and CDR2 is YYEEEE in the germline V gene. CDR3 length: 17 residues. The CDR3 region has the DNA TGTGCCAGCAGCTCCCCCGGGACAGGGGGCGAAGGGGAAAAACTGTTTTTT. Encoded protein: CASSSPGTGGEGEKLFF.

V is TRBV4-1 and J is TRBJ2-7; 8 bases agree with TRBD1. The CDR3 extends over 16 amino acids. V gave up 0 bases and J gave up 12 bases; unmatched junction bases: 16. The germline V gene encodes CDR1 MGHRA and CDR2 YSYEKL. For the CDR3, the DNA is TGCGCCAGCAGCCAAGAAGTAACGGACAGGGCCGTCGATATGTACTTC. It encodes CASSQEVTDRAVDMYF.

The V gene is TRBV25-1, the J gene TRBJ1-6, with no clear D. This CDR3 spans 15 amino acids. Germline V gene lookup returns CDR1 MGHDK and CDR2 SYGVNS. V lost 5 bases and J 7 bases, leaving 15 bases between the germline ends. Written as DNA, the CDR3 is TGTGCCAGCAGTCTGCAGCTGGGCCCCAATTCACCCCTCCACTTT. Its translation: CASSLQLGPNSPLHF.

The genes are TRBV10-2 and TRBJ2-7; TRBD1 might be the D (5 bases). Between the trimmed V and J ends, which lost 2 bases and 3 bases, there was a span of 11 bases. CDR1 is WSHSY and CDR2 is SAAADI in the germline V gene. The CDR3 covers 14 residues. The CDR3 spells CASSEIETVYEQYF. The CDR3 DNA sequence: TGCGCCAGCAGTGAGATAGAGACAGTCTACGAGCAGTACTTC.

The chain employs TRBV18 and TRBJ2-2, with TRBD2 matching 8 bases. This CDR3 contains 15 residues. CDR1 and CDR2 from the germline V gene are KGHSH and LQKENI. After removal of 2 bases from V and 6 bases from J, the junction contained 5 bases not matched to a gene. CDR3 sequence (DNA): TGTGCCAGCTCACCAGGACGCGGGAGGCCCGGGGAGCTGTTTTTT. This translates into CASSPGRGRPGELFF. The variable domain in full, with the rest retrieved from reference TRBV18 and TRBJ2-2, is NAGVMQNPRHLVRRRGQEARLRCSPMKGHSHVYWYRQLPEEGLKFMVYLQKENIIDESGMPKERFSAEFPKEGPSILRIQQVVRGDSAAYFCASSPGRGRPGELFFGEGSRLTVL.

The CDR3 reads CASSDHINIQYF. The CDR3 bases are TGTGCCAGCAGCGACCATATCAACATTCAGTACTTC. The chain uses TRBV5-6 and TRBJ2-4; no reliable D call. V lost 4 bases to trimming and J lost 7 bases, with 9 bases between them. CDR1 SGHDT and CDR2 YYEEEE come from the germline V gene. CDR3 length: 12 amino acids.

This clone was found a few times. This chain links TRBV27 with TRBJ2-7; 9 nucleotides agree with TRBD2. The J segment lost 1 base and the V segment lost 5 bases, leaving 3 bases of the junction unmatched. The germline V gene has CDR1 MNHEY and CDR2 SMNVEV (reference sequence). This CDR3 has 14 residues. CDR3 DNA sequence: TGTGCCAGCAGTCTTAGCGGGGGATCCTACGAGCAGTACTTC. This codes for CASSLSGGSYEQYF.